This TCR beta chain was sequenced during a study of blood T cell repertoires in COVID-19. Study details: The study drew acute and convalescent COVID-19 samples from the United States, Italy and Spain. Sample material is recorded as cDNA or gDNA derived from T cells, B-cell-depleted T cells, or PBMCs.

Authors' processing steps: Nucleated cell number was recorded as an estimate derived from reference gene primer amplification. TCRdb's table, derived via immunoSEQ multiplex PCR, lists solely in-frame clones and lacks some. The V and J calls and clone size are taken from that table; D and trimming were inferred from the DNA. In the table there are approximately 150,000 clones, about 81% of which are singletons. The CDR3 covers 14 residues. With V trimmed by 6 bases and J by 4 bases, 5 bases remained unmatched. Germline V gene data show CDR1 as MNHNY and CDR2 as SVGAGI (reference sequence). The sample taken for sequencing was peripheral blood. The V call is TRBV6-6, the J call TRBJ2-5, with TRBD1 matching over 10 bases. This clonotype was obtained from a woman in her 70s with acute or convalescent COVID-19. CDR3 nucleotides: TGTGCCAGCAGAATAGGGACAGGGGCAGAGACCCAGTACTTC. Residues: CASRIGTGAETQYF.